One and the same sample provided the 9 T cell receptor beta chains below, sequenced in a study of blood T cells in healthy people across ages. The authors ran a second PCR of roughly 6 to 12 cycles using a sample-barcoded 5' primer and a J-beta primer mix. Via MiXCR, TCRdb re-called the 5' RACE reads, giving one row per CDR3 protein. Seen here are more than 550,000 distinct CDR3 sequences, about 20% observed once, and the top ten hold about 22%. Sequenced sample: blood. All receptors derive from a man in his sixties or seventies in good health.

This clonotype came up a few times. CDR3 residues: CASSSGGLAISEELFF. The CDR3 DNA follows: TGTGCCAGCAGTTCCGGAGGGCTAGCGATTTCCGAGGAGCTGTTTTTT. The chain recombines TRBV28 with TRBJ2-2; possible D gene TRBD2, 6 bases. The CDR3 is 16 residues long. Germline V gives CDR1 MDHEN, CDR2 SYDVKM. Trimming cost V 4 bases and J 10 bases, with 22 bases left between them.

This clonotype came up a few times. This chain joins TRBV7-2 and TRBJ2-1; 7 nucleotides agree with TRBD1. Unmatched junction bases numbered 18, after V lost 1 base and J lost 12 bases. CDR1 and CDR2 from the germline V gene are SGHTA and FQGNSA. This CDR3 contains 17 residues. CDR3 coding DNA: TGTGCCAGCAGCTTAGTTTTAGGGCAGGGGGTGGGAAAGGGGCAGTTCTTC. Amino acids: CASSLVLGQGVGKGQFF.

This clonotype was seen at least ten times. The rearrangement links TRBV12-3 or TRBV12-4 to TRBJ2-3; D gene ambiguous. This CDR3 contains 14 residues. The germline V and J ends were trimmed by 3 bases and 3 bases, with 10 bases remaining between them. In DNA, the CDR3 is TGTGCCAGCAGTTTTACTGGGGAAACAGATACGCAGTATTTT. Protein product: CASSFTGETDTQYF.

V gene TRBV6-5 combines with J gene TRBJ2-1; D uncertain. This CDR3 is built from 11 residues. Deletions cut 7 bases from V and 5 bases from J, with 6 bases between. The germline V gene encodes CDR1 MNHEY and CDR2 SVGAGI. CDR3 amino acids: CASTQNNEQFF. The DNA of the CDR3 is TGTGCCAGCACCCAAAACAATGAGCAGTTCTTC.

The chain carries TRBV5-1 and TRBJ1-1; D possibly corresponds to TRBD1 (5 bases). Trimming took off 3 bases at V and 0 bases at J, with 9 bases between the two ends. Germline V gene sequence: CDR1 SGHRS, CDR2 YFSETQ. This CDR3 is built from 14 residues. The CDR3 sequence: CASSSSQVNTEAFF. In nucleotides, the CDR3 is TGCGCCAGCAGCTCCTCACAGGTGAACACTGAAGCTTTCTTT.

V usage is TRBV10-3 and J usage is TRBJ1-3; 7 nucleotides agree with TRBD1. J was trimmed by 2 bases and V by 6 bases; bases with no gene match: 1. The CDR3 is 13 amino acids. CDR1 and CDR2 from the germline V gene are ENHRY and SYGVKD. CDR3 nucleotide sequence: TGTGCCATCAGCGACAGGGCTGGAAACACCATATATTTT. Amino acid sequence: CAISDRAGNTIYF.

A few counts support this clonotype. The chain couples TRBV24-1 to TRBJ2-7; 10 positions match TRBD1. The CDR3 is made up of 15 amino acids. Germline CDR1 reads KGHDR; CDR2 reads SFDVKD. The junction had 4 bases not matched to a gene; V was cut back by 2 bases and J by 4 bases. The CDR3 DNA reads as TGTGCCACCAGTGATTCTAGGGACAGGGGATACGAGCAGTACTTC. Translating gives CATSDSRDRGYEQYF.

The CDR3: CASSRKRTGLQETQYF. CDR3 in DNA: TGTGCCAGCAGCCGCAAACGGACAGGGTTGCAAGAGACCCAGTACTTC. The J gene is TRBJ2-5, the V gene TRBV7-2, with TRBD1 matching 8 bases. The CDR3 sequence is 16 residues long. Trimming at V came to 5 bases and at J to 2 bases, leaving 10 bases not matched to a gene. Germline V CDR1 and CDR2: SGHTA, FQGNSA.

This chain links TRBV29-1 with TRBJ1-2, with D unclear. Germline-derived CDR1 and CDR2 are SQVTM and ANQGSEA. The CDR3 extends over 11 amino acids. V lost 6 bases to trimming and J lost 2 bases, with 7 bases between them. For the CDR3, the DNA is TGCAGCGTGGAGGAAAACTATGGCTACACCTTC. Residues: CSVEENYGYTF.